These 23 T cell receptor beta chains originate from one sample sequenced in a study of cytomegalovirus exposure and HLA in healthy donors. This PCR relied on a set of 60 Vbeta primers and 13 Jbeta primers. Libraries were prepared by immunoSEQ multiplex PCR; TCRdb keeps only in-frame clonotypes and omits some of them. The data hold about 160,000 clones, with around 78% observed a single time. The sequenced sample consisted of PBMCs. Receptors originate from a man in his forties in good health and CMV-seronegative.

The chain carries TRBV27 and TRBJ2-7; 14 bases align to TRBD2. With 4 bases clipped from V and 7 bases from J, the junction kept 18 bases outside the gene matches. Germline CDR1 is MNHEY and CDR2 is SMNVEV (reference sequence). The CDR3 runs 19 residues. The CDR3 DNA is TGTGCCAGCAGTTCCCAGGTGCCCGGGACTAGCGGGAGTATACATGAGCAGTACTTC. This sequence encodes CASSSQVPGTSGSIHEQYF.

This clone showed up just once. The V call is TRBV6-1, the J call TRBJ2-6, with no clear D. V dropped 2 bases and J dropped 0 bases, with 14 bases sitting between them. Germline values: CDR1 MNHNS, CDR2 SASEGT. CDR3 length: 18 amino acids. The CDR3 spells CASSELIVLVSGANVLTF. For the CDR3, the DNA is TGTGCCAGCAGTGAACTAATAGTTTTAGTCTCTGGGGCCAACGTCCTGACTTTC.

On this clone: Other DNA sequences in the same sample also yield this CDR3. The chain links TRBV7-9 to TRBJ1-1; unclear D gene. The V end lost 3 bases, the J end lost 0 bases, and 8 bases lay between the germline ends. Germline V gives CDR1 SEHNR, CDR2 FQNEAQ (reference sequence). This CDR3 contains 14 residues. In DNA form, the CDR3 reads TGTGCCAGCAGCTTTGGGCAGTTGAACACTGAAGCTTTCTTT. Translated, it gives CASSFGQLNTEAFF.

The chain joins TRBV9 to TRBJ2-7, with 8 positions matching TRBD2. Germline CDR1 reads SGDLS; CDR2 reads YYNGEE. There are 15 residues in the CDR3. The V and J ends lost 4 bases and 0 bases, in that order; junction bases with no gene match: 6. The CDR3 loop is CASSFSGVSSYEQYF. In DNA, the CDR3 is TGTGCCAGCAGCTTTAGCGGGGTGAGCTCCTACGAGCAGTACTTC.

The chain is built from TRBV5-1 and TRBJ1-1; no firm D call. Looked up from germline, CDR1 is SGHRS and CDR2 is YFSETQ. The V end was cut by 0 bases, the J end by 0 bases, with 6 bases between. The CDR3 is 14 residues long. CDR3 DNA: TGCGCCAGCAGCTTGGCCCCCATGAACACTGAAGCTTTCTTT. Its translation: CASSLAPMNTEAFF.

The CDR3 DNA reads as TGTGCCTGGAGTCCCGGTGCGGGACGACTCTGGACGATGAACACTGAAGCTTTCTTT. It translates to CAWSPGAGRLWTMNTEAFF. The chain has TRBV30 and TRBJ1-1; possible D gene TRBD1, 5 bases. The germline V and J ends were trimmed by 2 bases and 0 bases, with 25 bases remaining between them. Per germline, CDR1 GTSNPN and CDR2 SVGIG (reference sequence). The CDR3 runs 19 residues.

The chain couples TRBV11-2 to TRBJ1-1; D is ambiguous. The CDR3 is made up of 15 amino acids. Germline assignment: CDR1 SGHAT and CDR2 FQNNGV. V shed 5 bases and J shed 0 bases, with 13 bases lying between them. CDR3 residues: CASSALSYMNTEAFF. The DNA of the CDR3 is TGTGCCAGCAGCGCCCTTTCTTACATGAACACTGAAGCTTTCTTT. The full variable domain, its missing parts supplied by reference TRBV11-2 and TRBJ1-1, is EAGVAQSPRYKIIEKRQSVAFWCNPISGHATLYWYQQILGQGPKLLIQFQNNGVVDDSQLPKDRFSAERLKGVDSTLKIQPAKLEDSAVYLCASSALSYMNTEAFFGQGTRLTVV.

DNA for the CDR3: TGTGCCAGCAGCTCCTCCGGCGCCAGGGGCAACGAGGGGCAGTACTTC. Its translation: CASSSSGARGNEGQYF. This chain links TRBV7-2 with TRBJ2-7, with TRBD1 as a possible D gene (6 bases). V shed 4 bases and J shed 9 bases, with 25 bases lying between them. The CDR3 is made up of 16 amino acids. Germline CDR1 reads SGHTA; CDR2 reads FQGNSA.

This clone was counted a single time. This CDR3 is CAWSGGRGQGNTEAFF. For the CDR3, the DNA is TGTGCCTGGAGCGGTGGCAGGGGGCAAGGAAACACTGAAGCTTTCTTT. The gene calls are TRBV30 and TRBJ1-1, with 8 bases matching TRBD1. CDR1 GTSNPN and CDR2 SVGIG come from the germline V gene (reference sequence). The CDR3 length is 16 residues. Trimming cost V 3 bases and J 2 bases; bases outside gene matches: 11.

The chain couples TRBV5-6 to TRBJ1-2, with 7 bases lining up with TRBD1. CDR1 and CDR2 (germline): SGHDT, YYEEEE. CDR3 length: 14 residues. Trimming cost V 0 bases and J 5 bases; bases outside gene matches: 4. The CDR3 DNA sequence: TGTGCCAGCAGCTTGGTAGGGACAGATTATGGCTACACCTTC. Protein product: CASSLVGTDYGYTF. Based on the CDR3 plus reference TRBV5-6 and TRBJ1-2, the full variable domain is DAGVTQSPTHLIKTRGQQVTLRCSPKSGHDTVSWYQQALGQGPQFIFQYYEEEERQRGNFPDRFSGHQFPNYSSELNVNALLLGDSALYLCASSLVGTDYGYTFGSGTRLTVV.

The CDR3 loop reads CASSPRTSGNTGELFF. As DNA, the CDR3 is TGTGCCAGCAGCCCGCGGACTAGCGGAAACACCGGGGAGCTGTTTTTT. The rearrangement joins TRBV7-3 to TRBJ2-2; 10 bases line up with TRBD2. CDR3 length: 16 amino acids. After removal of 5 bases from V and 2 bases from J, the junction contained 5 bases not matched to a gene. Germline CDR1 SGHTA, CDR2 FQGTGA.

The rearrangement uses TRBV2 and TRBJ1-2; 9 bases align to TRBD1. Losses at the gene ends were 5 bases for V and 4 bases for J; bases not matched to a gene: 8. Germline CDR1 SNHLY, CDR2 FYNNEI. This CDR3 is 15 amino acids long. CDR3 nucleotide sequence: TGTGCCAGCAGTTTAAGACAGGGGGATGGCTATGGCTACACCTTC. It encodes CASSLRQGDGYGYTF. The whole variable domain, remainder taken from reference TRBV2 and TRBJ1-2, is EPEVTQTPSHQVTQMGQEVILRCVPISNHLYFYWYRQILGQKVEFLVSFYNNEISEKSEIFDDQFSVERPDGSNFTLKIRSTKLEDSAMYFCASSLRQGDGYGYTFGSGTRLTVV.

On this clone: Germline and junction disagree at one end, which may indicate a read error. The J gene is TRBJ2-7, the V gene TRBV2; D uncertain. From germline, CDR1 is SNHLY and CDR2 FYNNEI. The CDR3 is 11 residues long. CDR3 in amino acids: CASSDEDPAEF. CDR3 DNA: TGTGCCAGCAGTGATGAGGATCCAGCCGAGTTC.

This chain joins TRBV30 and TRBJ2-7; 8 nucleotides align to TRBD1. Germline CDR1 GTSNPN, CDR2 SVGIG (reference sequence). Trimming at V came to 4 bases and at J to 5 bases, leaving 7 bases not matched to a gene. The CDR3 is 13 residues long. CDR3 DNA sequence: TGTGCCTGGAATGGACAGGGTAGGCACGAGCAGTACGTC. This codes for CAWNGQGRHEQYV.

This clone turned up a few times. The chain joins TRBV29-1 to TRBJ2-3; 8 positions match TRBD1. The CDR3 runs 15 residues. From germline, CDR1 is SQVTM and CDR2 ANQGSEA. V lost 5 bases, J lost 5 bases, and 12 bases stayed unmatched. CDR3 region: CSVSGGTYNVDTQYF. For the CDR3, the DNA is TGCAGCGTTTCAGGGGGCACTTACAATGTAGATACGCAGTATTTT.

In DNA, the CDR3 is TGTGCCTGGGGCTTAGACAGGGGGCGCTTCTATGGCTACACCTTC. Translating gives CAWGLDRGRFYGYTF. The chain couples TRBV30 to TRBJ1-2; the match to TRBD1 covers 10 bases. With V trimmed by 5 bases and J by 4 bases, 10 bases remained unmatched. The length of the CDR3 is 15 residues. The germline CDR1 and CDR2 sequences are GTSNPN and SVGIG (reference sequence).

The genes are TRBV10-3 and TRBJ1-1, with TRBD1 matching over 7 bases. The trim removed 11 bases at V and 0 bases at J, leaving 6 bases unmatched. CDR3 length equals 13 residues. The germline V gene has CDR1 ENHRY and CDR2 SYGVKD. The CDR3 coding sequence is TGTGCCTCTTCGACAGGGATGAACACTGAAGCTTTCTTT. This translates into CASSTGMNTEAFF.

The chain joins TRBV6-1 to TRBJ2-3; 7 positions agree with TRBD2. V shed 1 base and J 2 bases; nucleotides not matched to a gene: 6. Germline loops: CDR1 MNHNS, CDR2 SASEGT. This CDR3 has 16 amino acids. CDR3 residues: CASSEGLAENTDTQYF. As DNA, the CDR3 is TGTGCCAGCAGTGAAGGTCTAGCGGAGAACACAGATACGCAGTATTTT.

This clone was recorded a few times. The chain is built from TRBV6-4 and TRBJ1-1; no clear D. CDR3 length equals 13 residues. The ends were cut back, 3 bases at V and 11 bases at J, with 16 bases in the middle. Germline V gene sequence: CDR1 MRHNA, CDR2 SNTAGT. DNA for the CDR3: TGTGCCAGCAGTGAACAGCCCGGTTTCGGTGCTTTCTTT. Its translation is CASSEQPGFGAFF.

The chain is built from TRBV19 and TRBJ2-3, with TRBD1 matching 11 bases. The CDR3 runs to 15 residues. Germline V gene data show CDR1 as LNHDA and CDR2 as SQIVND (reference sequence). Trimming took 8 bases from V and 4 from J; bases not matched to a gene: 8. CDR3 sequence: CASVRTGGKADTQYF. CDR3 coding DNA: TGTGCCAGTGTAAGGACAGGGGGCAAGGCAGATACGCAGTATTTT.

As concerns this clone: Other nucleotide sequences in the sample specify the same CDR3. The chain joins TRBV5-1 to TRBJ2-3; 8 bases line up with TRBD1. With V trimmed by 4 bases and J by 0 bases, 4 bases remained unmatched. CDR1 is SGHRS and CDR2 is YFSETQ in the germline V gene. This CDR3 spans 15 amino acids. The CDR3 region has the DNA TGCGCCAGCAGCCTAGGACAGGGAAGCACAGATACGCAGTATTTT. Translation gives CASSLGQGSTDTQYF.

The chain combines TRBV5-1 with TRBJ1-6; TRBD1 matches 8 bases. The CDR3 sequence is 13 residues long. Trimming cost V 4 bases and J 10 bases; bases outside gene matches: 4. Germline lookup yields CDR1 SGHRS and CDR2 YFSETQ. CDR3 amino acids: CASSEDRASPLHF. In DNA, the CDR3 is TGCGCCAGCAGCGAGGACAGGGCCTCACCCCTCCACTTT.

This chain links TRBV7-9 with TRBJ2-5, with D possibly being TRBD1 or TRBD2 (6 bases each). Germline V gene sequence: CDR1 SEHNR, CDR2 FQNEAQ (reference sequence). The length of the CDR3 is 14 residues. V lost 5 bases and J lost 4, with 14 bases in between. CDR3 loop: CASSLGGGRETQYF. DNA for the CDR3: TGTGCCAGCAGCCTAGGAGGGGGTCGAGAGACCCAGTACTTC.